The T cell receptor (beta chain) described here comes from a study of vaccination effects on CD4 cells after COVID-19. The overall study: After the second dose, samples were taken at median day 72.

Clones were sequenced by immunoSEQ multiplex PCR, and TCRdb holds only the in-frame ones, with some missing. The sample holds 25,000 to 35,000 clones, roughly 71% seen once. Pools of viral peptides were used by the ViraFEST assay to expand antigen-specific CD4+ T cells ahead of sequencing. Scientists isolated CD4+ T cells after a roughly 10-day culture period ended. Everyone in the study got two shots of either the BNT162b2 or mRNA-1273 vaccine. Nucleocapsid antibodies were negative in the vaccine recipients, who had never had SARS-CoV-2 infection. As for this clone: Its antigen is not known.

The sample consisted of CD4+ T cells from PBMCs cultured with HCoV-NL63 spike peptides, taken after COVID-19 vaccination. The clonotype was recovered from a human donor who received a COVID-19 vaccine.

CDR3 bases: TGCGCCAGCAGCATCCCTCCAGGGGGCGCGAGGTGGGAGACCCAGTACTTC. Amino acids: CASSIPPGGARWETQYF. This sequence joins TRBV10-1 and TRBJ2-5; 8 bases are shared with TRBD1. The CDR3 loop spans 17 amino acids. Germline V lookup: CDR1 WNHNN, CDR2 SYGVQD (reference sequence). The V and J ends lost 6 bases and 5 bases, in that order; junction bases with no gene match: 17.